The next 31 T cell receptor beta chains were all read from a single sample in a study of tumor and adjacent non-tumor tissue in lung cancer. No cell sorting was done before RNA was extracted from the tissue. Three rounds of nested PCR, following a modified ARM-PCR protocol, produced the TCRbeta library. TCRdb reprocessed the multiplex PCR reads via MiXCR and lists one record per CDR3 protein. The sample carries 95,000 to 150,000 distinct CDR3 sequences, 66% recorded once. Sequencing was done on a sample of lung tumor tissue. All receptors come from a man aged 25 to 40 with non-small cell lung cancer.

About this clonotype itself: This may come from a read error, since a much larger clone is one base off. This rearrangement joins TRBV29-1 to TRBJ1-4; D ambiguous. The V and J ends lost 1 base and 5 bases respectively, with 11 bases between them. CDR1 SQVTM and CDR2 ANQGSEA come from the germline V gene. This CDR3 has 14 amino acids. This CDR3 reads CSVEGEVGNEKLFF. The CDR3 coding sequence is TGCAGCGTTGAAGGGGAGGTCGGCAATGAAAAACTGTTTTTT.

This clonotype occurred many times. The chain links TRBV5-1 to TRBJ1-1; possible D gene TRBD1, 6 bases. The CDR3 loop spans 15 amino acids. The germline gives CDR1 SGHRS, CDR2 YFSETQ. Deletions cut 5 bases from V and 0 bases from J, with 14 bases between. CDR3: CASSRVQGLNTEAFF. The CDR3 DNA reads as TGCGCCAGCAGTCGAGTCCAGGGGTTGAACACTGAAGCTTTCTTT.

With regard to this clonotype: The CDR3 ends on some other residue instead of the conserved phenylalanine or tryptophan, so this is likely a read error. The CDR3 protein is CSVVDGIASNEQFL. The DNA for the CDR3 is TGCAGCGTTGTAGACGGGATAGCCTCCAATGAGCAGTTCCTC. The genes are TRBV29-1 and TRBJ2-1; D might be TRBD2 (5 bases). V was pared by 4 bases and J by 6 bases, with 16 bases between. The CDR3 extends over 14 amino acids. The germline V gene has CDR1 SQVTM and CDR2 ANQGSEA.

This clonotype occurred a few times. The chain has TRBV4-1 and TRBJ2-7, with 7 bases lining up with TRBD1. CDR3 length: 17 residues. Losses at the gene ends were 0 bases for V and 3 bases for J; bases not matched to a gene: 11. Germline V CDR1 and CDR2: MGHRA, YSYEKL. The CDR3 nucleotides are TGCGCCAGCAGCCAAGAAGGGCGTGGGGGACAGATCTACGAGCAGTACTTC. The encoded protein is CASSQEGRGGQIYEQYF.

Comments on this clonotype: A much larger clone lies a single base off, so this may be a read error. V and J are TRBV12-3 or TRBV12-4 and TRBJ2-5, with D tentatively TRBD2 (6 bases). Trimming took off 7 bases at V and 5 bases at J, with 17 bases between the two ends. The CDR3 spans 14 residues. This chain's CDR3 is CASTYNGGRETQYF. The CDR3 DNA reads TGTGCCAGCACTTATAACGGGGGACGGGAGACCCAGTACTTC.

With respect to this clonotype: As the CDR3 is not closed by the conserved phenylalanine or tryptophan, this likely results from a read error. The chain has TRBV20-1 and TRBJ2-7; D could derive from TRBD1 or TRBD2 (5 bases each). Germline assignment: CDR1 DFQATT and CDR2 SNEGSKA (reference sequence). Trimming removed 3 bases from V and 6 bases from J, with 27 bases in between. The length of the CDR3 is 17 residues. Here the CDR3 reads CSARAASVSEGPSEQYI. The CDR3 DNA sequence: TGCAGTGCTAGGGCCGCTTCGGTATCCGAGGGACCTTCCGAGCAGTACATC.

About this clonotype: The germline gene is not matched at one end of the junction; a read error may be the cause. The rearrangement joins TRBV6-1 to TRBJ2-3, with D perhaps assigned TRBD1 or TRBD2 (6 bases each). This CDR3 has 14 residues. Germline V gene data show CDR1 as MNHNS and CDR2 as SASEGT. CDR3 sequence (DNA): TGTGACAGCAGTGATAGGGGGGACACAGATACGCAGTATTTT. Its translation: CDSSDRGDTDTQYF.

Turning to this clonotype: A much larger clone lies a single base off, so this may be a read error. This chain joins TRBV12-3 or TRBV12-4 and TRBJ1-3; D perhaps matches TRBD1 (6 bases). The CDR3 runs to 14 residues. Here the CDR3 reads CASSFRGDGNIIYF. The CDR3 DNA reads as TGTGCCAGCAGTTTCAGGGGCGATGGAAACATCATATATTTT.

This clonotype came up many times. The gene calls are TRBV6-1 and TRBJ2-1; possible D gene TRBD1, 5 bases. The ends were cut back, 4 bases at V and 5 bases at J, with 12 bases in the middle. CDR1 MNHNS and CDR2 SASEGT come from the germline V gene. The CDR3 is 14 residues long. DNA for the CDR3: TGTGCCAGCAGTGTCAGGGTTTCCAACAATGAGCAGTTCTTC. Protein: CASSVRVSNNEQFF.

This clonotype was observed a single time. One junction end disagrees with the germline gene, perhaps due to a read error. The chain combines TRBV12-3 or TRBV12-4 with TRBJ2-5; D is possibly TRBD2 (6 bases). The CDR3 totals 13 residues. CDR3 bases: TGTGCCAGCAGTTTAGTACAGGAGGGGACCCTGTACTTC. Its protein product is CASSLVQEGTLYF.

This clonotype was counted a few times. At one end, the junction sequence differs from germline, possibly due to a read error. The CDR3 nucleotides read TGTGCCAGTAGCTTCCGGGGGTATGATAGCTACACCTTC. Translation: CASSFRGYDSYTF. The chain carries TRBV11-1 and TRBJ1-2; perhaps TRBD1 as D (5 bases). Germline V lookup: CDR1 SGHAT, CDR2 FQDESV (reference sequence). The CDR3 runs 13 residues.

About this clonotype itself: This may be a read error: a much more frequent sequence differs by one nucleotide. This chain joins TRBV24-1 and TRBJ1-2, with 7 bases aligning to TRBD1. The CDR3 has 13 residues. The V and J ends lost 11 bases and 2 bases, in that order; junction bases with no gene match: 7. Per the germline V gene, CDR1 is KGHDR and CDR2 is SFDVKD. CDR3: CAIRDSENYGYTF. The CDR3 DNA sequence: TGTGCCATCAGGGACAGCGAAAACTATGGCTACACCTTC.

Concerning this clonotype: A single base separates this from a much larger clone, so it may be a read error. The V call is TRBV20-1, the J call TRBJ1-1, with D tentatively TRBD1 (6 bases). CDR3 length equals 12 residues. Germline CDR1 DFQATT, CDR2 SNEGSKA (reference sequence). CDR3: CSARYRGTEVFF. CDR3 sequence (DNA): TGCAGTGCTAGATATAGGGGGACTGAAGTTTTCTTT.

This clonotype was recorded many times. The CDR3 loop reads CASSLTPGTEAFF. CDR3 in DNA: TGTGCCAGCAGCCTAACCCCGGGGACTGAAGCTTTCTTT. The chain is built from TRBV14 and TRBJ1-1; unclear D gene. Germline CDR1 SGHDN, CDR2 FVKESK. The CDR3 sequence is 13 residues long. Trimming stripped 4 bases from V and 5 bases from J, with 11 bases between.

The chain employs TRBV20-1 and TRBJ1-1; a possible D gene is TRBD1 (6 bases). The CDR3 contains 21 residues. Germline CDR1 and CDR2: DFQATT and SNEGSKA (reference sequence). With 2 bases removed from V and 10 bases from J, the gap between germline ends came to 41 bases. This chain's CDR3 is CSARLLTVFSDRTWDLGAAFF. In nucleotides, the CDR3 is TGCAGTGCTAGACTACTGACAGTCTTCTCGGACAGAACTTGGGACCTTGGCGCAGCTTTCTTT.

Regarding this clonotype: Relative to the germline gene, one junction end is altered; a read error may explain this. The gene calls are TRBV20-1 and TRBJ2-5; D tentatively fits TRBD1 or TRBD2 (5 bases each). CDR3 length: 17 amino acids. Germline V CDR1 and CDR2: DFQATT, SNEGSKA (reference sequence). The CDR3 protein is CSTRAGSNHQGQETQYF. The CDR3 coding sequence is TGCAGTACTAGAGCCGGGTCCAACCACCAGGGCCAAGAGACCCAGTACTTC.

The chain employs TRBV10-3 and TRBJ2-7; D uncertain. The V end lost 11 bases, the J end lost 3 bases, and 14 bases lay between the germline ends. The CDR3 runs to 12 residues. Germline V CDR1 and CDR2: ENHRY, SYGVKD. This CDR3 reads CAVGKKGYEQYF. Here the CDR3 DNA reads TGTGCCGTTGGAAAGAAGGGCTACGAGCAGTACTTC.

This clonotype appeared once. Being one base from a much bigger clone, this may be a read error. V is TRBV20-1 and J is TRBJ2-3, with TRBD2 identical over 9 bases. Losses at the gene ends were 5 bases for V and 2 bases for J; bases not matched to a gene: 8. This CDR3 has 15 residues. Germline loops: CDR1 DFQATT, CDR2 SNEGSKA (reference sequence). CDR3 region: CSASGTSCYTDTQYF. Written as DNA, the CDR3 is TGCAGTGCTTCCGGGACTAGCTGTTACACAGATACGCAGTATTTT.

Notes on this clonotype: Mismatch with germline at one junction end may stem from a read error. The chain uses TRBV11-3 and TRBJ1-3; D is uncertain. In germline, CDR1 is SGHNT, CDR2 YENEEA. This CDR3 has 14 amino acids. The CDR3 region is CASSGQISGDTIYF. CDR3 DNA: TGTGCCAGCAGCGGGCAAATCTCTGGAGACACCATATATTTT.

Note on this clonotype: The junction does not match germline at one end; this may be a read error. The CDR3 spells CASSLGATLNTEVIF. As DNA, the CDR3 is TGTGCCAGCAGCTTAGGGGCCACCCTGAACACTGAAGTTATCTTT. This chain links TRBV11-2 with TRBJ1-1; D gene uncertain. The germline gives CDR1 SGHAT, CDR2 FQNNGV. This CDR3 contains 15 residues.

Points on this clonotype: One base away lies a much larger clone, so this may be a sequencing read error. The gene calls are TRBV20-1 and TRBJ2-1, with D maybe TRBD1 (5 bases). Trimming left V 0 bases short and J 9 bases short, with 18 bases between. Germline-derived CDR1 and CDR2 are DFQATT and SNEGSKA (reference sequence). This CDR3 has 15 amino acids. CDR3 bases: TGCAGTGCTAGAGATCCGACAGTTTGGGCCGGTGAGCAGTTCTTC. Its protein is CSARDPTVWAGEQFF.

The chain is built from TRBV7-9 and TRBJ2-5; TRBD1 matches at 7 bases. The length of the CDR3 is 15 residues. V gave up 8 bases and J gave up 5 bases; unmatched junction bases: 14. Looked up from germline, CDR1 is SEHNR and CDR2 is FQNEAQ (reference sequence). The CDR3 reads CASGWGTEGRETQYF. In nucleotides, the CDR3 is TGTGCCAGCGGTTGGGGGACAGAGGGCCGCGAGACCCAGTACTTC. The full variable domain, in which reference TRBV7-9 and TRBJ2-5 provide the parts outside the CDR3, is DTGVSQNPRHKITKRGQNVTFRCDPISEHNRLYWYRQTLGQGPEFLTYFQNEAQLEKSRLLSDRFSAERPKGSFSTLEIQRTEQGDSAMYLCASGWGTEGRETQYFGPGTRLLVL.

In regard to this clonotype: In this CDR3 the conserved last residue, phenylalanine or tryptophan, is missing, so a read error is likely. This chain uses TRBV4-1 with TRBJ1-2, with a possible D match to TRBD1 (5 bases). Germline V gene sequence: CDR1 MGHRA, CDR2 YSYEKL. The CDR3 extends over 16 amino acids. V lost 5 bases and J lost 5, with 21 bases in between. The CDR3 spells CASSKGPAGGAYGYTS. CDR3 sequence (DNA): TGCGCCAGCAGCAAGGGACCCGCCGGAGGGGCTTATGGCTACACCTCC.

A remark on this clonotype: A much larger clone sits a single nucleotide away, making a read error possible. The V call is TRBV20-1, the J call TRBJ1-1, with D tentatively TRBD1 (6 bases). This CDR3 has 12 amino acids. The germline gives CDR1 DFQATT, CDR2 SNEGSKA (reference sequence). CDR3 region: CSALRGRAEAFF. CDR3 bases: TGCAGCGCCTTGAGGGGGAGGGCTGAAGCTTTCTTT.

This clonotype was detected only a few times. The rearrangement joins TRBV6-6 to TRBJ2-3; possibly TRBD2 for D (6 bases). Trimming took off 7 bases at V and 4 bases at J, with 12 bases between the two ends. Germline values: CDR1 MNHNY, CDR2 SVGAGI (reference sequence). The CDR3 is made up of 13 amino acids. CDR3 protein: CASTRWGADTQYF. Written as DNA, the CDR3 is TGTGCCAGCACCCGATGGGGGGCAGATACGCAGTATTTT.

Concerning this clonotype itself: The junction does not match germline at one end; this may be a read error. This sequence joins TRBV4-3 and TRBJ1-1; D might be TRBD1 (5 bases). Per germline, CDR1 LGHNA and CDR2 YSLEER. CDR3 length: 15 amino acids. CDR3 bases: TGCGCTAGCAGCCGGGTGAACGGGAACAGGATCGAAGCTTTCTTT. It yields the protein CASSRVNGNRIEAFF.

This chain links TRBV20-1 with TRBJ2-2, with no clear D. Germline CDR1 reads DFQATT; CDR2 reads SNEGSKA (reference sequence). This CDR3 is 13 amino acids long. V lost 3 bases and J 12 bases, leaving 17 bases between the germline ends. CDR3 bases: TGCAGTGCTAGCGGGCAGTCCACCCGGAAGCTGTTTTTT. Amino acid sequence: CSASGQSTRKLFF.

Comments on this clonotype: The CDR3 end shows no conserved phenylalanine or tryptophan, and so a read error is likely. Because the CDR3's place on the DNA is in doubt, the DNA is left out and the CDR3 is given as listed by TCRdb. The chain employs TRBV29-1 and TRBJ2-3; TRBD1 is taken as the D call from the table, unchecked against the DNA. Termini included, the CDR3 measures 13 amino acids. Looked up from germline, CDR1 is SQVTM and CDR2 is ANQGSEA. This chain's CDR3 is CSYLRQGTDTQCL.

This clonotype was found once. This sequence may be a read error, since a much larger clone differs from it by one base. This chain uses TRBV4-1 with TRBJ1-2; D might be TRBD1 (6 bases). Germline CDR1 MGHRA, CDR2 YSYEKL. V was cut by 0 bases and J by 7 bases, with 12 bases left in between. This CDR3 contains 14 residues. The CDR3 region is CASSQDSTGCGYTF. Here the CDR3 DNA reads TGCGCCAGCAGCCAAGATTCCACAGGGTGTGGCTACACCTTC.

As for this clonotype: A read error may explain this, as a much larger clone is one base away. CDR3 loop: CSAKEEFGGRTEAFF. Written as DNA, the CDR3 is TGCAGTGCTAAAGAGGAGTTCGGGGGAAGGACTGAAGCTTTCTTT. The chain is built from TRBV20-1 and TRBJ1-1, with D possibly matching TRBD1 (5 bases). The CDR3 contains 15 residues. The V gene lost 4 bases and the J gene lost 5 bases, with 20 bases spanning the gap. Germline CDR1 DFQATT, CDR2 SNEGSKA (reference sequence).

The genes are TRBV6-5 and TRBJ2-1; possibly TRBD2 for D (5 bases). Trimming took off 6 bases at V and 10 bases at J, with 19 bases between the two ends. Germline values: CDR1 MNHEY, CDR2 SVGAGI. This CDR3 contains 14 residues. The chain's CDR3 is CASRPHSVSREQFF. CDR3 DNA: TGTGCCAGCAGGCCCCATAGCGTGAGCAGGGAGCAGTTCTTC.